The entry below gives a single TCR beta chain sequence along with its context. Its specificity is not known. Regions amplified from RNA transcripts were the TCR beta CDR3 regions. HTBI primers were used for first-round RT-PCR of the TCR CDR3. Using its own MiXCR run on the multiplex PCR reads, TCRdb lists one record per CDR3 protein. Here the sample spans about 160,000 distinct CDR3 sequences, about a tenth being singletons. These data come from a study of T cells in Graves' hyperthyroidism and ophthalmopathy. Broader study findings: The model's output predicted ophthalmopathy at a median of roughly 6.9 months prior to onset.

CDR3 length: 13 amino acids. V lost 5 bases and J 4 bases, leaving 10 bases between the germline ends. The germline gives CDR1 MRHNA, CDR2 SNTAGT. The chain links TRBV6-4 to TRBJ2-3; no firm D call. The sequence was obtained from a woman between 18 and 30 years old with Graves' hyperthyroidism that later progressed to Graves' ophthalmopathy. Sequenced sample: blood. The CDR3 DNA reads as TGTGCCAGCAGTAAGAACGGGCCAGATACGCAGTATTTT. This translates into CASSKNGPDTQYF.